Reported below is one TCR beta chain. TCRdb ran MiXCR on the 5' RACE reads and lists one entry per CDR3 protein. The sample contains approximately 150,000 distinct CDR3 sequences, about 19% of which appear only once. These data are taken from a study of T-cell memory formation after mild COVID-19. Germline CDR1 and CDR2: SEHNR and FQNEAQ (reference sequence). Trimming pared 6 bases from V and 8 bases from J, leaving 16 bases between. There are 13 residues in the CDR3. The sequenced sample was PBMCs or a T cell subset sorted from them (not recorded which). The source is an adult woman who had mild COVID-19 (a few samples of this study predate the infection). Cell type and time point are not known. The gene calls are TRBV7-9 and TRBJ1-2; D not certain. CDR3 bases: TGTGCCAGCAGTGGCGGGATGGGAGGCGGCTACACCTTC. This encodes CASSGGMGGGYTF.